Listed below are T cell receptor beta chains from one sample, sequenced in a study of blood T cell repertoires in COVID-19. This table comes from immunoSEQ multiplex PCR, and its TCRdb copy is limited to in-frame clones, with some not included. The sample carries roughly 120,000 clones, around nine tenths recorded once. Specimen: peripheral blood. The receptor source for this set is a woman aged 45-59 years with acute or convalescent COVID-19. CDR3s include the opening cysteine and the closing phenylalanine or tryptophan. The D gene is left open where the match is weak. Size values are once, few and many counts, or a class for expanded clones, and some rows have none.

clone_size d_call j_call v_call cdr3_aa cdr3_nt
. . TRBJ1-4 TRBV5-6 CASSRDKGVKLFF TGTGCCAGCAGTCGGGACAAAGGTGTAAAACTGTTTTTT
. TRBD1 TRBJ2-5 TRBV19 CASSEDRGGGTQYF TGTGCCAGTAGTGAAGACAGAGGGGGCGGGACCCAGTACTTC
. . TRBJ2-5 TRBV12-3/TRBV12-4 CASIGEVETQYF TGTGCCAGCATCGGGGAGGTGGAGACCCAGTACTTC
. TRBD1 TRBJ1-6 TRBV6-5 CASSLKDRAPNSPLHF TGTGCCAGCAGTTTAAAAGACAGGGCACCAAATTCACCCCTCCACTTT
. . TRBJ1-1 TRBV30 CASSTGTEAFF TGTGCCTCTTCGACAGGCACTGAAGCTTTCTTT
once . TRBJ1-6 TRBV18 CASSADSSYNSPLHF TGTGCCAGCTCAGCGGACAGCTCCTATAATTCACCCCTCCACTTT
. TRBD2 TRBJ2-7 TRBV5-1 CASSFKTQLAGGGNEQYF TGCGCCAGCAGCTTCAAAACCCAACTAGCGGGGGGTGGGAACGAGCAGTACTTC
. TRBD1 TRBJ1-2 TRBV6-5 CASSYGDRGRGYTF TGTGCCAGCAGTTACGGAGACAGGGGGCGCGGCTACACCTTC
. . TRBJ1-6 TRBV27 CASSSLDSPLHF TGTGCCAGCAGCTCACTGGATTCACCCCTCCACTTT
. . TRBJ2-2 TRBV6-2/TRBV6-3 CASSYSLREANTGELFF TGTGCCAGCAGTTACTCTTTAAGGGAGGCGAACACCGGGGAGCTGTTTTTT
. TRBD1 TRBJ1-5 TRBV9 CASSAGDSLYQPQHF TGTGCCAGCAGCGCGGGGGACAGTCTGTATCAGCCCCAGCATTTT
. . TRBJ1-4 TRBV7-9 CASSVGRGAGLKLFF TGTGCCAGCAGCGTTGGACGGGGGGCTGGGCTGAAACTGTTTTTT
. . TRBJ1-6 TRBV14 CASSQVKGGNSPLHF TGTGCCAGCAGCCAAGTGAAAGGGGGTAATTCACCCCTCCACTTT
few . TRBJ1-2 TRBV7-9 CASSLANRGRRYGYTF TGTGCCAGCAGCTTAGCGAATAGGGGCCGGCGCTATGGCTACACCTTC
once TRBD1 TRBJ1-4 TRBV25-1 CASRGRDRNEKLFF TGTGCCAGCAGGGGAAGGGACAGAAATGAAAAACTGTTTTTT
. TRBD1 TRBJ1-2 TRBV6-1 CASSEARDRGNYGYTF TGTGCCAGCAGTGAAGCGCGGGACAGGGGTAACTATGGCTACACCTTC
. . TRBJ1-1 TRBV30 CAWSLREETFF TGTGCCTGGAGCCTCAGGGAAGAAACTTTCTTT
. . TRBJ2-5 TRBV5-1 CASSLGGVQETQYF TGCGCCAGCAGCTTGGGGGGGGTCCAAGAGACCCAGTACTTC
. . TRBJ2-2 TRBV15 CATSTMTTTGELFF TGTGCCACCAGCACAATGACTACCACCGGGGAGCTGTTTTTT